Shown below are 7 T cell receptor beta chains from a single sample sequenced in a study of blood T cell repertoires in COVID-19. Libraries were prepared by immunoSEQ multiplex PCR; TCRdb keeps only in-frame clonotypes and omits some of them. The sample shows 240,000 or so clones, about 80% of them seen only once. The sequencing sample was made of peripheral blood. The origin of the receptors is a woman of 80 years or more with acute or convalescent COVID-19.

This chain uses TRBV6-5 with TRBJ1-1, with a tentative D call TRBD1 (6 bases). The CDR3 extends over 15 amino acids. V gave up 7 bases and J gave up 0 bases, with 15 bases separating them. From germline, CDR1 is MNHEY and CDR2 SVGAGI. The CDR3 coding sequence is TGTGCCAGCAACTTTCTACAGGGAATGAACACTGAAGCTTTCTTT. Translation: CASNFLQGMNTEAFF.

As DNA, the CDR3 is TGTGCCAGCAGCTTGGACCCAGGGGGAGGAAACACCATATATTTT. This codes for CASSLDPGGGNTIYF. The chain couples TRBV5-6 to TRBJ1-3; 7 bases fit TRBD1. J gave up 4 bases and V 0 bases, and 4 bases lay outside the gene matches. The CDR3 sequence is 15 residues long. Per the germline V gene, CDR1 is SGHDT and CDR2 is YYEEEE. Using reference TRBV5-6 and TRBJ1-3 for the parts outside the CDR3, the full variable domain is DAGVTQSPTHLIKTRGQQVTLRCSPKSGHDTVSWYQQALGQGPQFIFQYYEEEERQRGNFPDRFSGHQFPNYSSELNVNALLLGDSALYLCASSLDPGGGNTIYFGEGSWLTVV.

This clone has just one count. The CDR3 DNA sequence: TGCGCCAGCAGCCCAAACGGACAGGTGCTTGAAGCTTTCTTT. The encoded protein is CASSPNGQVLEAFF. This chain uses TRBV5-1 with TRBJ1-1; 7 bases line up with TRBD1. Trimming removed 4 bases from V and 7 bases from J; junction bases left unmatched: 10. The CDR3 length is 14 residues. Germline values: CDR1 SGHRS, CDR2 YFSETQ.

In nucleotides, the CDR3 is TGTGCCAGCAGCTTCTGGCAGGGGAACTATGGCTACACCTTC. Protein sequence: CASSFWQGNYGYTF. This chain connects TRBV5-4 to TRBJ1-2; D is perhaps TRBD1 (6 bases). The V gene lost 2 bases and the J gene lost 2 bases, with 10 bases spanning the gap. The CDR3 runs 14 residues. Germline V gives CDR1 SGHNT, CDR2 YYREEE (reference sequence).

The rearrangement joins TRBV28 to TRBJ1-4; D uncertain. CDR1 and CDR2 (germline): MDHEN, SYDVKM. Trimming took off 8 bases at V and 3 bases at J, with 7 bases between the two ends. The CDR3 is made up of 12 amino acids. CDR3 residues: CASGRANEKLFF. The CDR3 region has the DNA TGTGCCAGCGGGCGGGCTAATGAAAAACTGTTTTTT.

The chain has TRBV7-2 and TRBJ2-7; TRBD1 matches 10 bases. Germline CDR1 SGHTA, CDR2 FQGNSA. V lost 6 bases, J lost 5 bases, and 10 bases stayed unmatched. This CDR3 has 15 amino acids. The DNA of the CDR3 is TGTGCCAGCAGGGAGCCCGGACAGGGGGTAAACGAGCAGTACTTC. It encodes CASREPGQGVNEQYF.

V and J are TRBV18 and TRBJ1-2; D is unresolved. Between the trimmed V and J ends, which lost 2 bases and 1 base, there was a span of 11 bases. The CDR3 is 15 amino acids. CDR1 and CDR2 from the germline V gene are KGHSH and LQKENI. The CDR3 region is CASSPWPGLNYGYTF. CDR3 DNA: TGTGCCAGCTCACCATGGCCAGGACTTAACTATGGCTACACCTTC.